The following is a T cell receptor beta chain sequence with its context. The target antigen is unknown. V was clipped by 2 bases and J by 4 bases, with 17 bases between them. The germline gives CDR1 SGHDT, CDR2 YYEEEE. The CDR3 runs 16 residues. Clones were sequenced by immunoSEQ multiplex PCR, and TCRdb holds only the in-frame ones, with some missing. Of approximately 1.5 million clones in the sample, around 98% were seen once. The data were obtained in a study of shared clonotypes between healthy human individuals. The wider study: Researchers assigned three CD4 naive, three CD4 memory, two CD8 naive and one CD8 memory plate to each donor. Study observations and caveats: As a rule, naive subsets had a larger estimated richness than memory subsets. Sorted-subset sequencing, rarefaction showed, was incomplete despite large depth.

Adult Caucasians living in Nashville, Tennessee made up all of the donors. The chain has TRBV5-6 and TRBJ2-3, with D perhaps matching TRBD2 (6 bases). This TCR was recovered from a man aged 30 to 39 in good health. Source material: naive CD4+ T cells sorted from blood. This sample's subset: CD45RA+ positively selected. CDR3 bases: TGTGCCAGCAGCTTTAGCGGAATCCTACGGGCAGATACGCAGTATTTT. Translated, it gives CASSFSGILRADTQYF. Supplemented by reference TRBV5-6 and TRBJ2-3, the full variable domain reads DAGVTQSPTHLIKTRGQQVTLRCSPKSGHDTVSWYQQALGQGPQFIFQYYEEEERQRGNFPDRFSGHQFPNYSSELNVNALLLGDSALYLCASSFSGILRADTQYFGPGTRLTVL.